The 8 T cell receptor beta chains in this list originate from one sample, sequenced in a study of response to subunit inactivated influenza vaccine. TCRdb passed the RT-PCR reads through MiXCR, listing each CDR3 protein once. Of about 310,000 distinct CDR3 sequences listed, 22% are singletons. The starting material was PBMCs from blood, obtained 21 months after vaccination. The receptor source for this set is a man aged 45-69 years who received an inactivated influenza vaccine.

This clonotype was recorded a few times. The chain is built from TRBV6-5 and TRBJ2-1; no reliable D call. V lost 2 bases to trimming and J lost 7 bases, with 12 bases between them. The length of the CDR3 is 14 residues. Germline V gives CDR1 MNHEY, CDR2 SVGAGI. Here the CDR3 reads CASSYSTLQNEQFF. CDR3 in DNA: TGTGCCAGCAGTTACAGTACTCTCCAGAATGAGCAGTTCTTC.

This clonotype was seen a handful of times. The rearrangement joins TRBV29-1 to TRBJ2-1; D ambiguous. Trimming took off 0 bases at V and 5 bases at J, with 14 bases between the two ends. This CDR3 comprises 15 residues. Germline values: CDR1 SQVTM, CDR2 ANQGSEA. CDR3 in amino acids: CSVEDRWAADNEQFF. The CDR3 DNA follows: TGCAGCGTTGAAGATCGGTGGGCGGCAGACAATGAGCAGTTCTTC.

The V gene is TRBV15, the J gene TRBJ2-3, with D possibly called TRBD1 or TRBD2 (5 bases each). The CDR3 spans 15 residues. Germline-derived CDR1 and CDR2 are LNHNV and YYDKDF (reference sequence). Trimming removed 5 bases from V and 0 bases from J, with 12 bases in between. Written as DNA, the CDR3 is TGTGCCACCAGCCGAGGGGCCTTTAGCACAGATACGCAGTATTTT. Protein sequence: CATSRGAFSTDTQYF. The whole variable domain, filled in from reference TRBV15 and TRBJ2-3, reads DAMVIQNPRYQVTQFGKPVTLSCSQTLNHNVMYWYQQKSSQAPKLLFHYYDKDFNNEADTPDNFQSRRPNTSFCFLDIRSPGLGDTAMYLCATSRGAFSTDTQYFGPGTRLTVL.

This rearrangement joins TRBV11-1 to TRBJ1-5; D is ambiguous. This CDR3 region has 17 residues. V lost 5 bases to trimming and J lost 0 bases, with 17 bases between them. The germline gives CDR1 SGHAT, CDR2 FQDESV (reference sequence). CDR3 amino acids: CASSRIRQSHSNQPQHF. In DNA form, the CDR3 reads TGTGCCAGCAGCCGGATCCGACAATCACATAGCAATCAGCCCCAGCATTTT.

This clonotype was picked up a small number of times. Written as DNA, the CDR3 is TGTGCCAGCAAGGCGGTGAACACCGGGGAGCTGTTTTTT. Its translation is CASKAVNTGELFF. This sequence joins TRBV7-9 and TRBJ2-2; D is uncertain. V dropped 7 bases and J dropped 1 base, with 7 bases sitting between them. Germline loops: CDR1 SEHNR, CDR2 FQNEAQ (reference sequence). This CDR3 comprises 13 residues.

The chain combines TRBV20-1 with TRBJ2-3, with 16 nucleotides matching TRBD2. The CDR3 runs to 16 residues. From germline, CDR1 is DFQATT and CDR2 SNEGSKA (reference sequence). J gave up 5 bases and V 3 bases, and 5 bases lay outside the gene matches. The CDR3 region has the DNA TGCAGTGCTAGCGGGACTAGCGGGAGGGCCGGAGATACGCAGTATTTT. The encoded protein is CSASGTSGRAGDTQYF.

Only a few counts were recorded for this clonotype. This chain links TRBV20-1 with TRBJ1-5; 7 bases match TRBD1. Germline V lookup: CDR1 DFQATT, CDR2 SNEGSKA (reference sequence). This CDR3 spans 15 amino acids. After removal of 1 base from V and 1 base from J, the junction contained 4 bases not matched to a gene. CDR3 protein: CSARGRGLSNQPQHF. Written as DNA, the CDR3 is TGCAGTGCTAGAGGAAGGGGGCTCAGCAATCAGCCCCAGCATTTT.

This clonotype was detected many times. V and J are TRBV3-1 and TRBJ1-3; D is undetermined. V lost 0 bases to trimming and J lost 0 bases, with 15 bases between them. Germline CDR1 reads LGHDT; CDR2 reads YNNKEL (reference sequence). CDR3 size: 18 residues. In DNA form, the CDR3 reads TGTGCCAGCAGCCAAGATTACGGATTACACACCTCTGGAAACACCATATATTTT. Translated, it gives CASSQDYGLHTSGNTIYF.